The 9 T cell receptor beta chains below were found in one sample sequenced in a study of blood T cells in healthy people across ages. PCR was performed a second time for roughly 7 to 12 cycles using a sample-barcoded 5' primer and a J-beta primer mix. TCRdb reprocessed the 5' RACE reads with MiXCR, giving one entry per CDR3 protein. Of 1,800,000 or so distinct CDR3 sequences listed, around 42% are singletons. Input material: blood. The source is a human donor in good health.

V gene TRBV20-1 combines with J gene TRBJ1-2; D is possibly TRBD1 (5 bases). Germline V gives CDR1 DFQATT, CDR2 SNEGSKA (reference sequence). This CDR3 has 16 residues. Trimming pared 3 bases from V and 5 bases from J, leaving 22 bases between. CDR3 protein: CSASPPGRFGGYGYTF. The CDR3 DNA sequence: TGCAGTGCTAGCCCCCCAGGGAGATTTGGGGGTTATGGCTACACCTTC.

This clonotype was counted only a few times. The chain carries TRBV9 and TRBJ1-2; the D gene is possibly TRBD1 (5 bases). In germline, CDR1 is SGDLS, CDR2 YYNGEE. V shed 4 bases and J shed 5 bases, with 15 bases lying between them. This CDR3 spans 14 amino acids. CDR3 DNA sequence: TGTGCCAGCAGCCACGGGACCGCCGCGTATGGCTACACCTTC. Residues: CASSHGTAAYGYTF.

The table lists this clonotype with a count of one. V usage is TRBV14 and J usage is TRBJ2-5; possibly TRBD1 for D (5 bases). V lost 0 bases to trimming and J lost 4 bases, with 15 bases between them. The CDR3 has 16 amino acids. Looked up from germline, CDR1 is SGHDN and CDR2 is FVKESK. CDR3 DNA: TGTGCCAGCAGCCAAGAGGTTCGCCTAAGGGGAGAGACCCAGTACTTC. This gives the protein CASSQEVRLRGETQYF.

The chain uses TRBV4-3 and TRBJ2-5; D is tentatively TRBD1 or TRBD2 (5 bases each). Trimming removed 0 bases at V and 3 bases at J, with 8 bases between. Per germline, CDR1 LGHNA and CDR2 YSLEER. CDR3 length: 14 residues. In DNA form, the CDR3 reads TGCGCCAGCAGCCAAGATTGGGGGAAAGAGACCCAGTACTTC. Residues: CASSQDWGKETQYF.

V and J are TRBV6-1 and TRBJ2-7; D might be TRBD2 (6 bases). V was pared by 6 bases and J by 3 bases, with 15 bases between. CDR1 MNHNS and CDR2 SASEGT come from the germline V gene. The CDR3 consists of 14 residues. CDR3 region: CASSSYWGDYEQYF. In DNA, the CDR3 is TGTGCCAGCAGCTCGTACTGGGGGGACTACGAGCAGTACTTC.

This chain links TRBV12-3 or TRBV12-4 with TRBJ2-4; D might be TRBD1 (6 bases). There are 14 residues in the CDR3. Trimming pared 6 bases from V and 3 bases from J, leaving 12 bases between. Here the CDR3 DNA reads TGTGCCAGCAGAGGGGGACGGGGCAAAAACATTCAGTACTTC. Translation: CASRGGRGKNIQYF.

The V and J genes are TRBV7-3 and TRBJ2-4, with D uncertain. The J call may be incorrect, as the DNA end agrees better with TRBJ2-7. Germline-derived CDR1 and CDR2 are SGHTA and FQGTGA. This CDR3 contains 14 residues. This chain's CDR3 is CASSLVGPAYEQYF. CDR3 sequence (DNA): TGTGCCAGCAGCTTAGTTGGGCCCGCCTACGAGCAGTACTTC.

The chain is built from TRBV4-3 and TRBJ1-2; 8 positions match TRBD1. J was trimmed by 2 bases and V by 3 bases; bases with no gene match: 5. The CDR3 has 15 residues. Germline CDR1 reads LGHNA; CDR2 reads YSLEER. The CDR3: CASSQDPGGNYGYTF. CDR3 coding DNA: TGCGCCAGCAGCCAGGACCCAGGGGGCAACTATGGCTACACCTTC.

J is TRBJ2-3 and V is TRBV4-1; the D gene could be TRBD1 or TRBD2 (7 bases each). V shed 4 bases and J shed 2 bases, with 16 bases lying between them. This CDR3 has 16 residues. Germline V gene lookup returns CDR1 MGHRA and CDR2 YSYEKL. CDR3 sequence: CASSPVTGRATDTQYF. The CDR3 DNA reads as TGCGCCAGCAGCCCCGTGACAGGGAGGGCCACAGATACGCAGTATTTT.